A selection of T cell receptor beta chains follows, all from one sample in a study of T cells and Merkel cell carcinoma outcomes. Method: immunoSEQ multiplex PCR; TCRdb's copy keeps in-frame clones and lacks some. The top ten hold around 8.3% of the sample, which has 15,000 to 18,000 clones, about 87% seen once. The specimen sequenced was tumor tissue from Merkel cell carcinoma. The receptors were gathered from a human donor with Merkel cell carcinoma. The CDR3 runs from the conserved cysteine through the conserved F or W.

>TRBJ2-2|TRBV4-1
CASSQSASGNTGELFF
>TRBJ2-6|TRBV30
CAWSAGQGGANVLTF
>TRBJ2-7|TRBV27
CASSPAPSGRAWSF
>TRBJ1-2|TRBV4-1
CASSDGGGYTF
>TRBJ1-2|TRBV28
CASSTGQGNGYTF
>TRBJ2-7|TRBV7-6
CASSYLTSSYEQYF
>TRBJ2-2|TRBV7-2
CASSPGLGSTGELFF
>TRBJ1-2|TRBV21-1
CASSKRCRVGYGYTF
>TRBJ2-7|TRBV6-5
CASSYSGTGNYEQYF
>TRBJ1-2|TRBV18
CASSEARDSYGYTF
>TRBJ2-7|TRBV19
CASSGSRGYEQYF
>TRBJ1-1|TRBV4-1
CASSPSWAGDYEAFF
>TRBJ2-3|TRBV7-2
CASSPSRLAGGGTDTQYF
>TRBJ1-2|TRBV30
CAWSVHGIQNGYTF
>TRBJ2-1|TRBV7-8
CASSSTQQTLYNEQFF
>TRBJ2-1|TRBV19
CASSMGGGVAYNEQFF
>TRBJ1-1|TRBV10-3
CAISETGHTEAFF
>TRBJ1-5|TRBV5-6
CASSFQGGTSNQPQHF
>TRBJ2-3|TRBV7-6
CASSLEGLLTDTQYF
>TRBJ1-1|TRBV7-8
CASSLVGGVNTEAFF
>TRBJ2-1|TRBV5-1
CASSGGQKYNEQFF
>TRBJ2-5|TRBV5-1
CASSSTKSGIGEETQYF
>TRBJ2-4|TRBV7-8
CASSSEGTDIQYF
>TRBJ1-3|TRBV6-1
CASSEAWTTSGNTIYF
>TRBJ2-5|TRBV5-4
CASSSYSTQETQYF
>TRBJ1-1|TRBV28
CASSLGQVGTEAFF
>TRBJ2-1|TRBV29-1
CSLWTGTGSYNEQFF
>TRBJ2-3|TRBV9
CASTETGVFTDTQYF
>TRBJ2-2|TRBV6-5
CASSPLEGPGELFF
>TRBJ2-2|TRBV5-1
CVSSWAQRGGRAAGELFF
>TRBJ1-5|TRBV28
CATGPSNQPQHF
>TRBJ1-3|TRBV6-1
CASSESREFFSGNTIYF
>TRBJ2-2|TRBV5-1
CASSSGQVPNTGELFF
>TRBJ2-3|TRBV5-1
CASKISATRSTNTQYF
>TRBJ1-3|TRBV18
CASSPVQTGSANTIYF